Listed below are T cell receptor beta chains from one sample, sequenced in a study of cytomegalovirus exposure and HLA in healthy donors. Repertoires were generated with immunoSEQ multiplex PCR, while TCRdb's copy carries only in-frame clones and drops some. This listing includes roughly 120,000 clones. The sequencing sample was made of PBMCs. Receptor source: a man between 18 and 35 years old in good health and CMV-seronegative. Both conserved end residues are part of each CDR3. The order of the fields is V gene, J gene, D gene, CDR3 protein, CDR3 DNA. The D gene is left open where the match is weak.

V: TRBV28
J: TRBJ1-1
D: NA
CDR3: CASRMSGENTEAFF
DNA: TGTGCCAGCAGAATGTCGGGGGAAAACACTGAAGCTTTCTTT

V: TRBV28
J: TRBJ1-5
D: TRBD1
CDR3: CASRMTGNQPQHF
DNA: TGTGCCAGCAGGATGACAGGGAATCAGCCCCAGCATTTT

V: TRBV28
J: TRBJ1-5
D: NA
CDR3: CASSLGGANQPQHF
DNA: TGTGCCAGCAGTTTAGGCGGGGCCAATCAGCCCCAGCATTTT

V: TRBV10-1
J: TRBJ2-3
D: TRBD2
CDR3: CASSEPVGLAISTDTQYF
DNA: TGCGCCAGCAGTGAGCCCGTCGGACTAGCGATCAGCACAGATACGCAGTATTTT

V: TRBV4-1
J: TRBJ1-5
D: NA
CDR3: CASSEVVVGNQPQHF
DNA: TGCGCCAGCAGCGAGGTAGTGGTCGGCAATCAGCCCCAGCATTTT

V: TRBV14
J: TRBJ2-2
D: NA
CDR3: CASSQDVQGTNTGELFF
DNA: TGTGCCAGCAGCCAAGATGTGCAGGGAACGAACACCGGGGAGCTGTTTTTT

V: TRBV2
J: TRBJ1-3
D: NA
CDR3: CASNLGGNTIYF
DNA: TGTGCCAGCAATCTTGGCGGAAACACCATATATTTT

V: TRBV2
J: TRBJ2-2
D: TRBD2
CDR3: CASSERRRGGRLGELFF
DNA: TGTGCCAGCAGTGAAAGGCGTCGGGGGGGCCGCCTGGGGGAGCTGTTTTTT

V: TRBV6-1
J: TRBJ2-5
D: NA
CDR3: CASSNRDYQETQYF
DNA: TGTGCCAGCAGTAACCGGGACTACCAAGAGACCCAGTACTTC

V: TRBV28
J: TRBJ1-4
D: NA
CDR3: CASSLGGEKLFF
DNA: TGTGCCAGCAGTTTAGGGGGGGAAAAACTGTTTTTT

V: TRBV27
J: TRBJ2-3
D: TRBD1
CDR3: CASSLQGATSTDTQYF
DNA: TGTGCCAGCAGTTTACAGGGGGCAACTAGCACAGATACGCAGTATTTT

V: TRBV5-1
J: TRBJ2-3
D: NA
CDR3: CASSLALGGTDTQYF
DNA: TGCGCCAGCAGCTTGGCTCTAGGGGGCACAGATACGCAGTATTTT

V: TRBV11-3
J: TRBJ2-1
D: NA
CDR3: CASLEMEVYPSYNEQFF
DNA: TGTGCCAGCCTCGAGATGGAGGTATACCCCTCCTACAATGAGCAGTTCTTC

V: TRBV9
J: TRBJ2-2
D: TRBD2
CDR3: CASSVAGGSTGELFF
DNA: TGTGCCAGCAGCGTAGCGGGGGGGTCCACCGGGGAGCTGTTTTTT

V: TRBV5-6
J: TRBJ1-3
D: NA
CDR3: CASSLYGGRAYSGNTIYF
DNA: TGTGCCAGCAGCTTGTATGGGGGCAGAGCTTACTCTGGAAACACCATATATTTT

V: TRBV4-1
J: TRBJ2-7
D: TRBD1
CDR3: CASSARTGSYEQYF
DNA: TGCGCCAGCAGCGCTAGGACAGGGAGCTACGAGCAGTACTTC

V: TRBV19
J: TRBJ2-1
D: TRBD2
CDR3: CASSIEGRLAGREQFF
DNA: TGTGCCAGTAGTATAGAGGGACGGCTAGCGGGACGGGAGCAGTTCTTC

V: TRBV11-2
J: TRBJ2-3
D: TRBD2
CDR3: CASSSGLAGADTDTQYF
DNA: TGTGCCAGCAGCTCCGGACTAGCGGGGGCCGACACAGATACGCAGTATTTT

V: TRBV29-1
J: TRBJ1-1
D: NA
CDR3: CSSREDNHMNTEAFF
DNA: TGCAGCTCCCGTGAGGACAACCACATGAACACTGAAGCTTTCTTT

V: TRBV7-2
J: TRBJ1-1
D: NA
CDR3: CASSRTWSRDTEAFF
DNA: TGTGCCAGCAGCCGAACGTGGAGCAGGGACACTGAAGCTTTCTTT

V: TRBV6-1
J: TRBJ1-1
D: TRBD1
CDR3: CASARQGAGSEAFF
DNA: TGTGCCAGCGCTAGACAGGGGGCTGGCTCTGAAGCTTTCTTT

V: TRBV2
J: TRBJ2-1
D: TRBD2
CDR3: CASSELGGGTLKGQFF
DNA: TGTGCCAGCAGTGAACTCGGCGGGGGAACCTTGAAGGGGCAGTTCTTC

V: TRBV2
J: TRBJ2-1
D: TRBD1
CDR3: CASSPAGTGGNEQFF
DNA: TGTGCCAGCAGCCCGGCCGGGACAGGGGGGAATGAGCAGTTCTTC

V: TRBV9
J: TRBJ1-1
D: TRBD1
CDR3: CASSVGTGVNEAFF
DNA: TGTGCCAGCAGCGTAGGCACAGGGGTGAATGAAGCTTTCTTT

V: TRBV30
J: TRBJ1-6
D: NA
CDR3: CAWRPRPSSYNSPLHF
DNA: TGTGCCTGGAGGCCCAGGCCAAGCTCCTATAATTCACCCCTCCACTTT

V: TRBV9
J: TRBJ2-3
D: NA
CDR3: CASSGSGTITDTQYF
DNA: TGTGCCAGCAGCGGATCAGGGACAATCACAGATACGCAGTATTTT

V: TRBV7-2
J: TRBJ2-5
D: TRBD2
CDR3: CASTPWKLLAGGETQYF
DNA: TGTGCCAGCACCCCATGGAAGTTACTAGCGGGAGGAGAGACCCAGTACTTC

V: TRBV6-5
J: TRBJ2-1
D: TRBD2
CDR3: CASSWGLAFSNEQFF
DNA: TGTGCCAGCAGTTGGGGACTAGCGTTCAGCAATGAGCAGTTCTTC

V: TRBV6-4
J: TRBJ2-1
D: TRBD1
CDR3: CASSPDRGAYNEQFF
DNA: TGTGCCAGCAGTCCTGACAGGGGGGCCTACAATGAGCAGTTCTTC

V: TRBV25-1
J: TRBJ2-7
D: TRBD1
CDR3: CASSVPGGRNEQYF
DNA: TGTGCCAGCAGTGTCCCAGGGGGAAGGAACGAGCAGTACTTC

V: TRBV6-5
J: TRBJ1-5
D: NA
CDR3: CASIPGGGKQPQHF
DNA: TGTGCCAGCATTCCCGGGGGGGGGAAGCAGCCCCAGCATTTT

V: TRBV30
J: TRBJ1-3
D: NA
CDR3: CAWSGPRSPGNTIYF
DNA: TGTGCCTGGAGCGGCCCCCGGAGCCCTGGAAACACCATATATTTT

V: TRBV7-2
J: TRBJ1-5
D: NA
CDR3: CASSLAAGSNQPQHF
DNA: TGTGCCAGCAGCTTAGCTGCAGGAAGCAATCAGCCCCAGCATTTT

V: TRBV28
J: TRBJ1-5
D: TRBD1
CDR3: CASSLKGAFNQPQHF
DNA: TGTGCCAGCAGTTTAAAGGGGGCGTTCAATCAGCCCCAGCATTTT

V: TRBV6-1
J: TRBJ2-7
D: NA
CDR3: CASRTTPSLEQYF
DNA: TGTGCCAGCAGGACAACTCCCTCTCTCGAGCAGTACTTC

V: TRBV7-2
J: TRBJ1-1
D: NA
CDR3: CASSIDWRNTEAFF
DNA: TGTGCCAGCAGCATTGACTGGAGGAACACTGAAGCTTTCTTT

V: TRBV18
J: TRBJ1-1
D: TRBD1
CDR3: CASSPRQGKTTEAFF
DNA: TGTGCCAGCTCACCGCGACAGGGTAAGACCACTGAAGCTTTCTTT

V: TRBV29-1
J: TRBJ1-1
D: NA
CDR3: CSVSDLPGEGREAFF
DNA: TGCAGCGTCTCAGATCTTCCGGGGGAAGGGAGGGAAGCTTTCTTT